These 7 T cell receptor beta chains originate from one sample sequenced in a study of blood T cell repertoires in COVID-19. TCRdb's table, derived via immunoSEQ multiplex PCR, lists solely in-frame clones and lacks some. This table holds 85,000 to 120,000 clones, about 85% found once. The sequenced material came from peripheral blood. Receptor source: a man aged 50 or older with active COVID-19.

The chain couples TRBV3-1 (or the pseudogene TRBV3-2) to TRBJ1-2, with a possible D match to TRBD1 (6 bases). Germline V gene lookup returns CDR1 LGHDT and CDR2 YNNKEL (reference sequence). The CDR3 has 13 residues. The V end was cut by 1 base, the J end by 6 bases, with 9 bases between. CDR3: CASSQGGLDGYTF. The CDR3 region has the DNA TGTGCCAGCAGCCAAGGGGGGCTTGATGGCTACACCTTC.

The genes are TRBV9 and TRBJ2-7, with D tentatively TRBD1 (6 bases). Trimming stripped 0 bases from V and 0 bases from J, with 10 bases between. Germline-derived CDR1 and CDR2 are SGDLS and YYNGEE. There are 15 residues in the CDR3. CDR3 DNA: TGTGCCAGCAGCGTAGGGACAGTGGGCTCCTACGAGCAGTACTTC. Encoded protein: CASSVGTVGSYEQYF.

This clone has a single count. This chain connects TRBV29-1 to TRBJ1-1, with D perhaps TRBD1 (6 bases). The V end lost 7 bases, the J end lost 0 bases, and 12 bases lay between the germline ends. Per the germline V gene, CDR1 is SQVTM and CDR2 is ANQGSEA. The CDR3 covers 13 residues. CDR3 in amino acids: CSAQGSVNTEAFF. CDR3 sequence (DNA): TGCAGCGCGCAGGGGTCGGTGAACACTGAAGCTTTCTTT.

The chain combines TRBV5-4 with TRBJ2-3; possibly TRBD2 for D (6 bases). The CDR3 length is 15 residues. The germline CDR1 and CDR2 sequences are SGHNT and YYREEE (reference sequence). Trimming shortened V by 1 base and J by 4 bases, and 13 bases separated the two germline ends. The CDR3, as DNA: TGTGCCAGCAGCTTGAGAGTTAGCGGCGCAGATACGCAGTATTTT. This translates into CASSLRVSGADTQYF.

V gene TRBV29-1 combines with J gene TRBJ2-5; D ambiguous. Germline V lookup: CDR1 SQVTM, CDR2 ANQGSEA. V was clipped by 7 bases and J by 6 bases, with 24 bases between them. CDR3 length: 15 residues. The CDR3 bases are TGCAGCGCCAGACAACCTACGCTTGATAGACAGACCCAGTACTTC. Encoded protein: CSARQPTLDRQTQYF.

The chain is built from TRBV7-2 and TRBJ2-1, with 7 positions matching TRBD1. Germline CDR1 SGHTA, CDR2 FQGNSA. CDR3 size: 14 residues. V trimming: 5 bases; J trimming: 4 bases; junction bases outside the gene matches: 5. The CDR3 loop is CASSKTQGYNEQFF. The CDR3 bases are TGTGCCAGCAGCAAGACACAGGGGTACAATGAGCAGTTCTTC. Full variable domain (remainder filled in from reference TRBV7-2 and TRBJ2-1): GAGVSQSPSNKVTEKGKDVELRCDPISGHTALYWYRQSLGQGLEFLIYFQGNSAPDKSGLPSDRFSAERTGGSVSTLTIQRTQQEDSAVYLCASSKTQGYNEQFFGPGTRLTVL.

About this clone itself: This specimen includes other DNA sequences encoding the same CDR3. The CDR3 coding sequence is TGCGCCAGCAGCGGGCAGGGTACCTACGAGCAGTACTTC. As protein: CASSGQGTYEQYF. This chain links TRBV5-1 with TRBJ2-7, with a possible D match to TRBD1 (5 bases). V lost 4 bases, J lost 2 bases, and 10 bases lay in between. CDR3 size: 13 residues. Germline CDR1 is SGHRS and CDR2 is YFSETQ.